This TCR beta chain was profiled in a study of molecular identifiers for immune sequencing clone quantification. TCRdb itself ran the PCR reads through MiXCR, one entry per CDR3 protein. The sample holds about 640,000 distinct CDR3 sequences, nearly 20% seen once. This CDR3 is built from 16 residues. V was pared by 7 bases and J by 1 base, with 18 bases between. CDR1 is SEHNR, CDR2 FQNEAQ, per germline (reference sequence). Study-level points and caveats: Identical barcode-sharing TCR molecules could lead to underestimated sizes for highly expanded clones. Clonotypes topping 20 RNA copies carried over 99% of effector molecules but under 1% of naive ones. Detection of one spiked Jurkat cell's TCR RNA reportedly worked in about a million naive cells.

Regarding this clonotype: Its antigen is as yet unknown. A read error is likely, as this CDR3 ends without the conserved phenylalanine or tryptophan.

This chain connects TRBV7-9 to TRBJ2-3; D may be TRBD2 (6 bases). The sequenced material came from naive CD8+ T cells from blood, with Jurkat cell RNA spiked in. Subset: FACS-sorted CD8+CD4-CCR7+CD45RA+ naive T cells. The sequence came from a human donor in good health. Some libraries in this study had Jurkat cell RNA spiked in. The CDR3, as DNA: TGTGCCAGCACCTCCGGGTGGGGGGTAGGCACAGATACGCAGTATCTT. Residues: CASTSGWGVGTDTQYL.